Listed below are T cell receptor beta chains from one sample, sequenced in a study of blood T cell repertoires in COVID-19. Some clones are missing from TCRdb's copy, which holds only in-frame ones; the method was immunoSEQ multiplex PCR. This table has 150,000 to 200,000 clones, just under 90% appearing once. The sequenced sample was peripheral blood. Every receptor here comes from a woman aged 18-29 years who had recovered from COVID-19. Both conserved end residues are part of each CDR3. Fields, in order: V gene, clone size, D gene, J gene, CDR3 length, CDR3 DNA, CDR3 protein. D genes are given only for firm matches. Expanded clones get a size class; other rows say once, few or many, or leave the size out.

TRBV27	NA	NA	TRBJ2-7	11	TGTGCCAGCGCAGGGACTTACGAGCAGTACTTC	CASAGTYEQYF
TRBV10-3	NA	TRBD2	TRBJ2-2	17	TGTGCCATCAGTGAGCCCGTAACTAGCGGGAGGATAGGGGAGCTGTTTTTT	CAISEPVTSGRIGELFF
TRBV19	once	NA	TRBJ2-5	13	TGTGCCAGTAGTATGTCAGGGGTTGAGACCCAGTACTTC	CASSMSGVETQYF
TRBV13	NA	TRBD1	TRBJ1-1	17	TGTGCCAGCAGCTTACCGGCAGGGGGAGTAACTAACACTGAAGCTTTCTTT	CASSLPAGGVTNTEAFF
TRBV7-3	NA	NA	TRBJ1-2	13	TGTGCCAGCAGCGCGGCGGAGGGTTATGGCTACACCTTC	CASSAAEGYGYTF
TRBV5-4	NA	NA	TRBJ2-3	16	TGTGCCAGCAGCACCGAGGGGGGGAGGCTCGCAGATACGCAGTATTTT	CASSTEGGRLADTQYF
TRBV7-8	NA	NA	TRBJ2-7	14	TGTGCCAGCAGCTTAAGGGACATGGGCCCCGAGCAGTACTTC	CASSLRDMGPEQYF
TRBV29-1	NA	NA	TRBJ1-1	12	TGCAGCGTTGACCAGGGGAACACTGAAGCTTTCTTT	CSVDQGNTEAFF
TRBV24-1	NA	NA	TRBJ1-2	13	TGTGCCACCAGTGAACAGGGTGGGGGAGGCTACACCTTC	CATSEQGGGGYTF
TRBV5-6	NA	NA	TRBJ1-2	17	TGTGCCAGCAGCTTGGTCGCTCCCCTGGAGGAGGACTATGGCTACACCTTC	CASSLVAPLEEDYGYTF
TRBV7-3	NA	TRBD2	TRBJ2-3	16	TGTGCCAGCAGCTTAACAGGCGGGAGGTACACAGATACGCAGTATTTT	CASSLTGGRYTDTQYF
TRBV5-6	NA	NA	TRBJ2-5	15	TGTGCCAGCAGCTTGGCCGAGGGTGACGAAGAGACCCAGTACTTC	CASSLAEGDEETQYF
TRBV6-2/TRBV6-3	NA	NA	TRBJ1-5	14	TGTGCCAGCAGCCAGAACAGGGTACGACAGCCCCAGCATTTT	CASSQNRVRQPQHF
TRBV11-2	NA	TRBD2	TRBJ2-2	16	TGTGCCAGCAGCTTCCCCGGGGGGGCCTACACCGGGGAGCTGTTTTTT	CASSFPGGAYTGELFF
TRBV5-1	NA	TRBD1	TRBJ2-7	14	TGCGCCAGCAGCTTGACAGGGGATAGTCGCGAGGAGTACTTC	CASSLTGDSREEYF
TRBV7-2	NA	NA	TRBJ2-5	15	TGTGCCAGCAGCCCGAGATCCTCCCCGGGGGAGACCCAGTACTTC	CASSPRSSPGETQYF
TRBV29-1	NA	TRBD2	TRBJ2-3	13	TGCAGCGTGTGGGCGGGAGAGGGAGATACGCAGTATTTT	CSVWAGEGDTQYF
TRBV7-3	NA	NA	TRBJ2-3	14	TGTGCCAGCAGCCCTACCTCCCGTCGGGTTACGCAGTATTTT	CASSPTSRRVTQYF
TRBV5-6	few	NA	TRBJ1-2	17	TGTGCCAGCAGCAGATTTGTCAGACAGGATGCTAACTATGGCTACACCTTC	CASSRFVRQDANYGYTF
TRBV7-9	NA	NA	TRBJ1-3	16	TGTGCCAGCAACTCGGCGATGGGGGCCACTGGAAACACCATATATTTT	CASNSAMGATGNTIYF
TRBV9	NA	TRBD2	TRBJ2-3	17	TGTGCCAGCAGCGTCGCCGGGGCTAGCGGGGGCACAGATACGCAGTATTTT	CASSVAGASGGTDTQYF
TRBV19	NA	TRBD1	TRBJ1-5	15	TGTGCCAGTAGTTCCGGGACAGGGAACAATCAGCCCCAGCATTTT	CASSSGTGNNQPQHF
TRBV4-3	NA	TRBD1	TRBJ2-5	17	TGCGCCAGCAGCCAAGCGCTTATCGGGACAGACCCTAAGACCCAGTACTTC	CASSQALIGTDPKTQYF
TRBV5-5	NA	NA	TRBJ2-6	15	TGTGCCAGCAGCCCTCCGAGTTCTGGGGCCAACGTCCTGACTTTC	CASSPPSSGANVLTF
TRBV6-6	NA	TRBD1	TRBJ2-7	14	TGTGCCAGCAGTTACGGACAGGGGACAGACGAGCAGTACTTC	CASSYGQGTDEQYF
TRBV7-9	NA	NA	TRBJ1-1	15	TGTGCCAGCAGCCGGACGGAACAGGGAAGCACTGAAGCTTTCTTT	CASSRTEQGSTEAFF
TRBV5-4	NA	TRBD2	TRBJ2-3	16	TGTGCCAGCAGCTTGGACAAAAGGGAGGGTCCAGATACGCAGTATTTT	CASSLDKREGPDTQYF
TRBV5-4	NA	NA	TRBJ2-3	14	TGTGCCAGCAGAATGGCTAGCGGCACAGATACGCAGTATTTT	CASRMASGTDTQYF
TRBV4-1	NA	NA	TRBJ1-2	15	TGCGCCAGCAGCCAAGCGTTGGACAGATTCTATGGCTACACCTTC	CASSQALDRFYGYTF